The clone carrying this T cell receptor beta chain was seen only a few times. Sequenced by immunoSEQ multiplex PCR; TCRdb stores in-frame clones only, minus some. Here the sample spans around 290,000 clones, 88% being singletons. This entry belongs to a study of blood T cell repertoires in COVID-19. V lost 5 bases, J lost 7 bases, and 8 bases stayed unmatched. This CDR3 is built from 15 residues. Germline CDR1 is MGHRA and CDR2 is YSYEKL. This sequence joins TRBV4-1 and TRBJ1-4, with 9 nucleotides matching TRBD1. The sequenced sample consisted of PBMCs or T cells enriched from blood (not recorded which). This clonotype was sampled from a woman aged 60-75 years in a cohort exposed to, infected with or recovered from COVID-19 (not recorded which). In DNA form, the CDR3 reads TGCGCCAGCAGCGATCCGGGACAGGGAGGTGAAAAACTGTTTTTT. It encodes CASSDPGQGGEKLFF.